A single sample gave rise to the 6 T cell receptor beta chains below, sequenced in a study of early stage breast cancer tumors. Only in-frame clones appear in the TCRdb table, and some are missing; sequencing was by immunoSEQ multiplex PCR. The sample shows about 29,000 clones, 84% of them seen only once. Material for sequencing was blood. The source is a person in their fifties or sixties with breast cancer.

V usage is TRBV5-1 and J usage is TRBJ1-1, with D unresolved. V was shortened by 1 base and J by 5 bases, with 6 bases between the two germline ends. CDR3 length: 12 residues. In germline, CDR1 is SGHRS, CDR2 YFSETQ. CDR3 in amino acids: CASSLRGTEAFF. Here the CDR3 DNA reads TGCGCCAGCAGCTTGCGTGGGACTGAAGCTTTCTTT. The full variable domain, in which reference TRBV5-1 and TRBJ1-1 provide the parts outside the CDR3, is KAGVTQTPRYLIKTRGQQVTLSCSPISGHRSVSWYQQTPGQGLQFLFEYFSETQRNKGNFPGRFSGRQFSNSRSEMNVSTLELGDSALYLCASSLRGTEAFFGQGTRLTVV.

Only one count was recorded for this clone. The CDR3: CASSPRRLARGTDTQYF. The CDR3 DNA follows: TGTGCCAGCAGCCCACGGCGACTAGCGAGGGGAACAGATACGCAGTATTTT. The rearrangement links TRBV7-2 to TRBJ2-3, with 8 nucleotides matching TRBD2. This CDR3 comprises 17 residues. Germline lookup yields CDR1 SGHTA and CDR2 FQGNSA. The V gene end was trimmed by 5 bases and the J gene end by 3 bases; junction bases not matched to a gene: 13.

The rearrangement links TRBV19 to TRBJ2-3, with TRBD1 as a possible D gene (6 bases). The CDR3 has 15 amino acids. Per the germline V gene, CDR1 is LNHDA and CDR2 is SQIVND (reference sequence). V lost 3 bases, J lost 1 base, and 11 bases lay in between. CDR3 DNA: TGTGCCAGTAGTATCGGGGCAGGGGGCACAGATACGCAGTATTTT. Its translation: CASSIGAGGTDTQYF.

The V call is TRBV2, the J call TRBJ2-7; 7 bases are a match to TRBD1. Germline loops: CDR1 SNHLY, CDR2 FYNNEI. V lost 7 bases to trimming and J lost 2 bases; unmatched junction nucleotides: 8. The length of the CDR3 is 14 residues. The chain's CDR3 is CASKMGTATYEQYF. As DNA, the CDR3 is TGTGCCAGCAAGATGGGGACAGCAACCTACGAGCAGTACTTC.

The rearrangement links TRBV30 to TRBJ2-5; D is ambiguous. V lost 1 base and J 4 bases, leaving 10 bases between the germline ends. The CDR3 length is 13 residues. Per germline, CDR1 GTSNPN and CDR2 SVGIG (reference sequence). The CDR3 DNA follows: TGTGCCTGGAGTGGTAGGGTTGGAGAGACCCAGTACTTC. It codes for CAWSGRVGETQYF.

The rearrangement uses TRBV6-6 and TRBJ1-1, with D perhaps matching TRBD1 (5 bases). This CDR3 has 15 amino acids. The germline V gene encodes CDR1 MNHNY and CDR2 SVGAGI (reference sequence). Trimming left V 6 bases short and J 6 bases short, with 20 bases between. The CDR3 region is CASSPLFGARAEAFF. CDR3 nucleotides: TGTGCCAGCAGCCCCCTGTTCGGGGCGCGCGCTGAAGCTTTCTTT.